This T cell receptor beta chain was recorded in a study of T cell responses to AZD1222 COVID-19 vaccine (dated by TCRdb to the early 2020s). In terms of the full investigation: AZD1222 recipients given second doses at about 4 weeks or at about 12 weeks were pooled, since spike-specific TCR depth and breadth were not found to differ between the two schedules. A total of about 250 trial participants underwent TCR sequencing, of whom around 210 had received two doses of AZD1222 and some 25 had received two doses of the MenACWY control vaccine. Trial participants were enrolled by age into 18-55, 56-69 and 70-plus year subgroups, with 148, 28 and 57 TCR-sequenced participants respectively.

Trimming costs V 3 bases and J 0 bases, and their ends lie 10 bases apart. Per the germline V gene, KGHDR is the CDR1 and SFDVKD is the CDR2. From cysteine to phenylalanine, the CDR3 is 16 amino acids long. Left in the record is the CDR3 DNA by itself, 48 bases read in frame from the first base. General conclusions and limits of the study: The 56-69-year group was small, and its depth increase did not reach significance, likely because of low power. Only a handful of AZD1222 recipients were SARS-CoV-2 seropositive at baseline, limiting conclusions about previously exposed vaccinees. Participants were mostly white British and included more females than males, and it was suggested by the authors that clonal diversity may have been underestimated. Epitopes outside the regions mutated in the B.1.351 and B.1.1.7 variants were reportedly recognized by nearly half of the unique spike-specific TCRs. Vaccine-associated CD4 TCRs spanned the whole spike protein, with dominant responses in regions 160-218 and 743-854. After two AZD1222 doses, spike-specific TCR breadth and depth were significantly higher than at day 0 and than in MenACWY recipients. No day 14 peak-response samples were available, so repertoires were characterized only after the peak T cell response.

Concerning this clone itself: Its binding antigen is unknown. No qualities accompany the bases; no much larger clone lies one base away.

The CDR3 regions of human TCRbeta chains were analyzed by immunosequencing. Per the authors' processing: Repertoire TCRs were checked for matches against a reference library of SARS-CoV-2-specific TCRs that had been generated using the MIRA antigen-specificity platform. Breadth was defined as the fraction of unique TCRs that were SARS-CoV-2-associated, and depth was defined as the fraction of total T cells that were SARS-CoV-2-associated. Using the MIRA data, every spike-specific TCR was mapped to the spike region that the TCR reacted to and assigned to either a CD4 or a CD8 class. Log10-transformed breadth and depth values were compared by one-way ANOVA with Sidak's multiple comparisons tests. Held by TCRdb, this immuneACCESS table contains in-frame sequences only and omits some clones. Under half of the omission traces to an unresolved V gene where checked; the cause of the rest is unknown. The V and J calls and clone size are taken from that table; D and trimming were inferred from the DNA. The sample profile shows 100,000 to 150,000 clones; approximately 90% of them were found once. The biggest ten clones account for around 7.7% of the sample.

The label giving this sample's time point can be read as: baseline before first vaccination. Vaccinee samples came from UK trials COV001 and COV002, including a single-blind randomized controlled phase 2/3 trial of AZD1222 (ChAdOx1 nCoV-19) in healthy adults. Trial participant PBMC samples were collected at day 0 and day 28 after the second dose for TCRbeta chain sequencing. The TCR comes from an adult in good health. Here the chain combines TRBV24-1 and TRBJ2-2; TRBD2 is possibly the D segment (6 matching bases). Sequences were derived from peripheral blood, sampled on day 0 of AZD1222 vaccination. The CDR3 is CATSDAGSPNTGELFF. The base sequence is TGTGCCACCAGTGATGCCGGGAGCCCGAACACCGGGGAGCTGTTTTTT.